What follows are 14 T cell receptor beta chains derived from one specimen sequenced in a study of shared clonotypes between healthy human individuals. Assay: immunoSEQ multiplex PCR; the TCRdb copy retains only in-frame clones and omits some. The sample holds 1.6 million or so clones, around 97% seen once. Input material: naive CD4+ T cells sorted from blood. Subset described: CD45RA+ positively selected. The receptor source for this set is a man under 40 in good health.

The gene calls are TRBV7-9 and TRBJ2-5; the D is unclear. Germline V gives CDR1 SEHNR, CDR2 FQNEAQ (reference sequence). V lost 5 bases and J 2 bases, leaving 6 bases between the germline ends. This CDR3 is 12 amino acids long. In DNA, the CDR3 is TGTGCCAGCAGCCGTGGACAAGAGACCCAGTACTTC. Encoded protein: CASSRGQETQYF.

This sequence joins TRBV28 and TRBJ1-2; no clear D gene. The CDR3 loop spans 13 amino acids. Trimming took 4 bases from V and 5 from J, leaving 11 bases between them. Germline CDR1 and CDR2: MDHEN and SYDVKM. The CDR3 nucleotides read TGTGCCAGCAGTTCCTCTCGTATTTATGGCTACACCTTC. Translation gives CASSSSRIYGYTF.

In this sample, this clone turned up once. The chain recombines TRBV5-5 with TRBJ2-5; D is perhaps TRBD1 (5 bases). This CDR3 spans 14 amino acids. The V end was cut by 3 bases, the J end by 5 bases, with 14 bases between. The V gene's germline CDR1 is SGHKS and CDR2 YYEKEE (reference sequence). The CDR3 is CASSSRTKGETQYF. In nucleotides, the CDR3 is TGTGCCAGCAGCTCACGGACAAAAGGGGAGACCCAGTACTTC.

The J gene is TRBJ2-2, the V gene TRBV19; D gene uncertain. The CDR3 is 14 residues long. Trimming shortened V by 6 bases and J by 1 base, and 9 bases separated the two germline ends. In germline, CDR1 is LNHDA, CDR2 SQIVND (reference sequence). The DNA of the CDR3 is TGTGCCAGTAGGGAGTGGGGGAACACCGGGGAGCTGTTTTTT. It encodes CASREWGNTGELFF.

V usage is TRBV4-1 and J usage is TRBJ2-7; the D call may be TRBD1 or TRBD2 (5 bases each). This CDR3 spans 13 amino acids. The germline V and J ends were trimmed by 5 bases and 4 bases, with 12 bases remaining between them. The germline V gene has CDR1 MGHRA and CDR2 YSYEKL. CDR3 sequence reads: CASSGDARYEQYF. CDR3 nucleotides: TGCGCCAGCAGCGGGGACGCCAGATACGAGCAGTACTTC.

The chain combines TRBV27 with TRBJ2-5; D could derive from TRBD1 or TRBD2 (5 bases each). Trimming removed 4 bases from V and 5 bases from J, with 14 bases in between. Germline V gene sequence: CDR1 MNHEY, CDR2 SMNVEV (reference sequence). The CDR3 sequence is 14 residues long. The CDR3: CASSSRDLLETQYF. In DNA form, the CDR3 reads TGTGCCAGCAGTTCCCGGGACCTGCTGGAGACCCAGTACTTC.

The V and J genes are TRBV19 and TRBJ1-2; D gene unclear. Between the trimmed V and J ends, which lost 5 bases and 4 bases, there was a span of 14 bases. The CDR3 totals 14 residues. CDR1 and CDR2 (germline): LNHDA, SQIVND (reference sequence). The CDR3 protein is CASSPEDGSYGYTF. DNA of the CDR3: TGTGCCAGTAGTCCCGAGGACGGAAGCTATGGCTACACCTTC. The variable domain in full, completed from reference TRBV19 and TRBJ1-2, reads DGGITQSPKYLFRKEGQNVTLSCEQNLNHDAMYWYRQDPGQGLRLIYYSQIVNDFQKGDIAEGYSVSREKKESFPLTVTSAQKNPTAFYLCASSPEDGSYGYTFGSGTRLTVV.

The rearrangement links TRBV7-9 to TRBJ1-1; possibly TRBD1 for D (6 bases). V lost 5 bases, J lost 1 base, and 20 bases lay in between. CDR1 is SEHNR, CDR2 FQNEAQ, per germline (reference sequence). The CDR3 contains 17 residues. CDR3: CASSLRGGRQGNTEAFF. The DNA of the CDR3 is TGTGCCAGCAGCCTCCGAGGGGGGCGGCAGGGGAACACTGAAGCTTTCTTT. The whole variable domain, remainder taken from reference TRBV7-9 and TRBJ1-1, is DTGVSQNPRHKITKRGQNVTFRCDPISEHNRLYWYRQTLGQGPEFLTYFQNEAQLEKSRLLSDRFSAERPKGSFSTLEIQRTEQGDSAMYLCASSLRGGRQGNTEAFFGQGTRLTVV.

Details on this clone: This same CDR3 is encoded by further DNA sequences in the sample. The genes are TRBV27 and TRBJ2-1, with D unresolved. CDR3 size: 13 residues. V lost 9 bases and J 4 bases, leaving 13 bases between the germline ends. Germline-derived CDR1 and CDR2 are MNHEY and SMNVEV (reference sequence). The CDR3 sequence: CASSLPPYNEQFF. The CDR3 nucleotides are TGTGCCAGTAGCCTTCCTCCATACAATGAGCAGTTCTTC.

The rearrangement links TRBV28 to TRBJ2-3, with TRBD2 matching over 15 bases. V lost 5 bases and J lost 9; bases outside the gene matches: 12. The CDR3 is 17 residues long. CDR1 is MDHEN, CDR2 SYDVKM, per germline. DNA of the CDR3: TGTGCCAGCAGTCCTCTAGGGACTAGCGGGAGGCCGGGGACGCAGTATTTT. Protein: CASSPLGTSGRPGTQYF. Together with reference TRBV28 and TRBJ2-3, the CDR3 gives the full variable domain: DVKVTQSSRYLVKRTGEKVFLECVQDMDHENMFWYRQDPGLGLRLIYFSYDVKMKEKGDIPEGYSVSREKKERFSLILESASTNQTSMYLCASSPLGTSGRPGTQYFGPGTRLTVL.

J is TRBJ1-2 and V is TRBV11-3, with 7 bases identical to TRBD1. CDR1 is SGHNT, CDR2 YENEEA, per germline. The junction had 11 bases not matched to a gene; V was cut back by 5 bases and J by 8 bases. This CDR3 is 14 amino acids long. CDR3 coding DNA: TGTGCCAGCAGCAAAGGGGGCTCTTCAGAGGGCTACACCTTC. Its protein product is CASSKGGSSEGYTF.

The V and J genes are TRBV10-3 and TRBJ2-3, with TRBD2 identical over 13 bases. The CDR3 has 14 residues. After removal of 10 bases from V and 3 bases from J, the junction contained 4 bases not matched to a gene. Germline V gives CDR1 ENHRY, CDR2 SYGVKD. CDR3 nucleotides: TGTGCCACCCTGGGACTAGCGGGAACAGATACGCAGTATTTT. It codes for CATLGLAGTDTQYF.

The CDR3 sequence is CASGMDKIYGYTF. The CDR3 region has the DNA TGTGCTAGTGGTATGGACAAAATCTATGGCTACACCTTC. The rearrangement links TRBV12-5 to TRBJ1-2; TRBD1 might be the D (5 bases). Looked up from germline, CDR1 is LGHNT and CDR2 is FRNRAP. Trimming took 5 bases from V and 4 from J, leaving 11 bases between them. This CDR3 spans 13 amino acids.

This CDR3 is CSAGGGDEQYF. DNA for the CDR3: TGCAGCGCAGGAGGGGGGGACGAGCAGTACTTC. The chain recombines TRBV29-1 with TRBJ2-7, with D tentatively TRBD2 (7 bases). The CDR3 totals 11 residues. V was trimmed by 7 bases and J by 5 bases, leaving 12 bases between them. Per germline, CDR1 SQVTM and CDR2 ANQGSEA.